The TCR beta chain described here comes from a study of regulatory T cells in long-lasting Graves disease. Trimming shortened V by 4 bases and J by 4 bases, and 9 bases separated the two germline ends. The CDR3 has 12 residues. Per germline, CDR1 SQVTM and CDR2 ANQGSEA. This clonotype was counted a few times. Documented time point: newly diagnosed GD, antithyroid drugs for less than 3 months. Following extraction of RNA from PBMCs, that RNA was used to make the TCR library. The guidelines of the American Thyroid Association were the basis for diagnosing Graves' disease. The patient group derived from an endocrinology department in Xi'an, China. Arm-PCR of CDR3 regions and iRepertoire HTBI primers were the basis on which TCR beta libraries were built. TCRdb analysed the multiplex PCR reads with MiXCR anew, one entry per CDR3 protein. This repertoire shows around 400,000 distinct CDR3 sequences, approximately 15% found once; its top ten account for approximately 7.8%.

This same sample was also part of a study on T cells in Graves' hyperthyroidism and ophthalmopathy. That publication notes: Graves' hyperthyroidism is called stable when ophthalmopathy does not progress within 18 months. A first-round RT-PCR of the TCR CDR3 used the HTBI primer set.

The sequence came from a woman in her 40s with Graves disease. Sequencing used peripheral blood mononuclear cells (PBMCs), obtained at new diagnosis, from a patient treated with antithyroid drugs. The V call is TRBV29-1, the J call TRBJ2-3, with D unresolved. This CDR3 is CSVAAQSDTQYF. The CDR3 DNA is TGCAGCGTTGCGGCTCAGTCAGATACGCAGTATTTT.